This TCR beta chain was sequenced for a study of shared T cell receptors in the human thymus. Here immunoSEQ multiplex PCR was the method, and the copy in TCRdb shows in-frame clones only, minus some. The sample lists hundreds of thousands of clones, more than 75% occurring once. CDR1 and CDR2 from the germline V gene are SEHNR and FQNEAQ (reference sequence). The CDR3 is made up of 15 amino acids. The V gene lost 5 bases and the J gene lost 4 bases, with 14 bases spanning the gap. A further study also used this sample, focusing on human thymus T cells. In that study: Obtained as resections during corrective heart surgery, the thymus tissue was then studied. A high degree of thymic repertoire overlap among unrelated individuals was reported in related research.

The chain has TRBV7-9 and TRBJ1-4; TRBD1 might be the D (6 bases). Source material: thymocytes. This receptor was obtained from a boy in the first two years of life with a congenital heart defect. CDR3: CASSLKQGYNEKLFF. The CDR3 DNA sequence: TGTGCCAGCAGCCTAAAACAGGGCTATAATGAAAAACTGTTTTTT.